The clone carrying this T cell receptor beta chain was seen a handful of times. This sample was included in a study of CD8+CD57+ T cells in acquired aplastic anemia. Overall study: Yields of DNA that came from sorted CD4+ and CD8+ cells averaged approximately 3.5 ug.

Per germline, CDR1 LNHDA and CDR2 SQIVND (reference sequence). The CDR3 is made up of 15 amino acids. Trimming took 4 bases from V and 2 from J, leaving 14 bases between them. The template for TCR beta VDJ and CDR3 sequence profiling was genomic DNA. TCRdb analysed the reads with MiXCR anew, one entry per CDR3 protein. Among roughly 150,000 distinct CDR3 sequences listed, over 40% were seen once. Before being chosen for sequencing, patients had shown CD8+CD57+ cell expansion by flow cytometry. By the time of blood sampling, patients had still received no therapy. The receptor comes from a human donor with aplastic anemia. This sequence joins TRBV19 and TRBJ1-1; TRBD1 might be the D (6 bases). Sequencing used sorted CD4+, CD8+, or CD8+CD57+ T cells (not recorded which) from PBMCs. The CDR3 loop is CASSTAGTPNTEAFF. In nucleotides, the CDR3 is TGTGCCAGTAGTACCGCCGGGACACCAAACACTGAAGCTTTCTTT.